Following are 21 T cell receptor beta chains from one sample sequenced in a study of blood T cell repertoires in COVID-19. Profiling relied on immunoSEQ multiplex PCR, and the TCRdb table lists in-frame clones only, not all of them. The table shows a few hundred thousand clones, with roughly nine tenths occurring only once. Specimen: PBMCs or T cells enriched from blood (not recorded which). Every receptor here comes from a human donor in a cohort exposed to, infected with or recovered from COVID-19 (not recorded which). The donor label of this sample is uncertain.

The chain carries TRBV12-3 or TRBV12-4 and TRBJ2-7; a possible D gene is TRBD2 (5 bases). V was pared by 6 bases and J by 2 bases, with 8 bases between. The CDR3 sequence is 12 residues long. CDR3 sequence reads: CASSPSPYEQYF. The CDR3, as DNA: TGTGCCAGCAGCCCTAGCCCCTACGAGCAGTACTTC.

The rearrangement links TRBV6-6 to TRBJ1-2; 8 bases fit TRBD1. The germline V gene has CDR1 MNHNY and CDR2 SVGAGI (reference sequence). This CDR3 contains 13 residues. Losses at the gene ends were 6 bases for V and 3 bases for J; bases not matched to a gene: 3. DNA for the CDR3: TGTGCCAGCAGGTCACAGGGGGACTATGGCTACACCTTC. Its protein is CASRSQGDYGYTF.

The chain is built from TRBV5-1 and TRBJ2-5; TRBD2 aligns across 10 bases. Trimming cost V 4 bases and J 4 bases; bases outside gene matches: 7. Germline V CDR1 and CDR2: SGHRS, YFSETQ. This CDR3 region has 15 residues. The CDR3 DNA reads as TGCGCCAGCAGCCTAAGCGGGGGGGAAGGAGAGACCCAGTACTTC. This codes for CASSLSGGEGETQYF. Combining the CDR3 with reference TRBV5-1 and TRBJ2-5 gives the whole variable domain KAGVTQTPRYLIKTRGQQVTLSCSPISGHRSVSWYQQTPGQGLQFLFEYFSETQRNKGNFPGRFSGRQFSNSRSEMNVSTLELGDSALYLCASSLSGGEGETQYFGPGTRLLVL.

The chain carries TRBV9 and TRBJ1-2; 11 bases align to TRBD1. There are 16 residues in the CDR3. The germline CDR1 and CDR2 sequences are SGDLS and YYNGEE. After removal of 4 bases from V and 4 bases from J, the junction contained 9 bases not matched to a gene. The CDR3 DNA reads as TGTGCCAGCAGCATCCGGGACAGGGGGAGCTCCTATGGCTACACCTTC. It specifies CASSIRDRGSSYGYTF.

This chain links TRBV9 with TRBJ2-7; D gene uncertain. CDR3 length: 12 amino acids. The V gene's germline CDR1 is SGDLS and CDR2 YYNGEE. V lost 4 bases and J lost 4, with 9 bases in between. In DNA form, the CDR3 reads TGTGCCAGCAGCCAAACAGATTACGAGCAGTACTTC. This translates into CASSQTDYEQYF.

The chain links TRBV7-2 to TRBJ2-3, with 8 bases fitting TRBD2. This CDR3 is 16 amino acids long. The junction had 6 bases not matched to a gene; V was cut back by 2 bases and J by 2 bases. The germline gives CDR1 SGHTA, CDR2 FQGNSA. The CDR3 nucleotides read TGTGCCAGCAGCTTAATAGGACTAGCTAACACAGATACGCAGTATTTT. Its translation is CASSLIGLANTDTQYF.

The chain links TRBV3-1 (or the pseudogene TRBV3-2) to TRBJ2-1, with a weak D call TRBD2 (6 bases). Trimming removed 1 base from V and 4 bases from J, with 14 bases in between. CDR1 and CDR2 (germline): LGHDT, YNNKEL (reference sequence). The CDR3 sequence is 16 residues long. CDR3 bases: TGTGCCAGCAGCCAAGTTACGGGGGAGAAGTACAATGAGCAGTTCTTC. Protein: CASSQVTGEKYNEQFF.

This clone was counted once. The chain recombines TRBV7-9 with TRBJ1-1; D may be TRBD1 (5 bases). CDR1 and CDR2 (germline): SEHNR, FQNEAQ (reference sequence). Trimming took 3 bases from V and 0 from J, leaving 11 bases between them. The CDR3 has 15 residues. DNA of the CDR3: TGTGCCAGCAGCTTGGGGCAGCGAGTGAACACTGAAGCTTTCTTT. This sequence encodes CASSLGQRVNTEAFF. Combining the CDR3 with reference TRBV7-9 and TRBJ1-1 gives the whole variable domain DTGVSQNPRHKITKRGQNVTFRCDPISEHNRLYWYRQTLGQGPEFLTYFQNEAQLEKSRLLSDRFSAERPKGSFSTLEIQRTEQGDSAMYLCASSLGQRVNTEAFFGQGTRLTVV.

V usage is TRBV5-5 and J usage is TRBJ2-2; perhaps TRBD1 as D (5 bases). Germline CDR1 reads SGHKS; CDR2 reads YYEKEE (reference sequence). Trimming shortened V by 0 bases and J by 1 base, and 7 bases separated the two germline ends. The CDR3 length is 15 residues. The CDR3 here is CASSLGQMNTGELFF. DNA of the CDR3: TGTGCCAGCAGCTTGGGACAGATGAACACCGGGGAGCTGTTTTTT. The variable domain in full, with the rest retrieved from reference TRBV5-5 and TRBJ2-2, is DAGVTQSPTHLIKTRGQQVTLRCSPISGHKSVSWYQQVLGQGPQFIFQYYEKEERGRGNFPDRFSARQFPNYSSELNVNALLLGDSALYLCASSLGQMNTGELFFGEGSRLTVL.

This sequence joins TRBV10-3 and TRBJ2-7; D is ambiguous. V was trimmed by 0 bases and J by 4 bases, leaving 7 bases between them. This CDR3 has 13 residues. In germline, CDR1 is ENHRY, CDR2 SYGVKD. CDR3 nucleotide sequence: TGTGCCATCAGTGAGTCTCAGGCGTACGAGCAGTACTTC. Its translation: CAISESQAYEQYF.

The chain recombines TRBV11-2 with TRBJ2-7; D possibly corresponds to TRBD2 (6 bases). In germline, CDR1 is SGHAT, CDR2 FQNNGV. Between the trimmed V and J ends, which lost 6 bases and 4 bases, there was a span of 19 bases. The CDR3 loop spans 15 amino acids. The CDR3 coding sequence is TGTGCCAGCAGATTGGCGGGGCAGAAGAAATACGAGCAGTACTTC. It is translated as CASRLAGQKKYEQYF.

This chain links TRBV7-9 with TRBJ2-5, with 9 bases lining up with TRBD1. The germline CDR1 and CDR2 sequences are SEHNR and FQNEAQ (reference sequence). Trimming at V came to 4 bases and at J to 2 bases, leaving 8 bases not matched to a gene. The CDR3 is 16 residues long. This CDR3 reads CASSSNRGRRQETQYF. For the CDR3, the DNA is TGTGCCAGCAGCTCGAACAGGGGGCGACGGCAAGAGACCCAGTACTTC.

The chain employs TRBV7-3 and TRBJ2-5; 7 bases agree with TRBD1. There are 13 residues in the CDR3. The germline CDR1 and CDR2 sequences are SGHTA and FQGTGA. The trim removed 5 bases at V and 4 bases at J, leaving 4 bases unmatched. CDR3 protein: CASSPNRGETQYF. DNA of the CDR3: TGTGCCAGCAGCCCTAACAGGGGAGAGACCCAGTACTTC.

This rearrangement joins TRBV6-4 to TRBJ2-7; 9 nucleotides agree with TRBD1. Trimming removed 7 bases from V and 5 bases from J; junction bases left unmatched: 12. Germline-derived CDR1 and CDR2 are MRHNA and SNTAGT. This CDR3 has 15 amino acids. The CDR3 nucleotides are TGTGCCAGCAAACTAACCCCGGGACAGGGAGACGAGCAGTACTTC. Residues: CASKLTPGQGDEQYF.

The chain combines TRBV2 with TRBJ1-6, with D perhaps TRBD1 (6 bases). The CDR3 covers 15 residues. Per germline, CDR1 SNHLY and CDR2 FYNNEI. The V end lost 3 bases, the J end lost 10 bases, and 16 bases lay between the germline ends. The DNA of the CDR3 is TGTGCCAGCAGTGACCACACACAGGGAACATCACCCCTCCACTTT. Its protein product is CASSDHTQGTSPLHF.

The chain carries TRBV27 and TRBJ1-1; TRBD1 aligns across 7 bases. The CDR3 contains 16 residues. V was pared by 4 bases and J by 3 bases, with 11 bases of the junction left unmatched. The germline V gene encodes CDR1 MNHEY and CDR2 SMNVEV (reference sequence). CDR3 nucleotides: TGTGCCAGCAGTTCAGAATATAGGGGGCGATACACTGAAGCTTTCTTT. Amino acids: CASSSEYRGRYTEAFF.

The CDR3 nucleotides are TGTGCCAGCAGCGTATGGACTAGCGGGAATGAGCAGTTCTTC. It encodes CASSVWTSGNEQFF. This chain joins TRBV9 and TRBJ2-1; 11 bases match TRBD2. This CDR3 region has 14 residues. J was trimmed by 7 bases and V by 1 base; bases with no gene match: 1. Germline V lookup: CDR1 SGDLS, CDR2 YYNGEE.

The V and J genes are TRBV18 and TRBJ2-3, with 8 bases matching TRBD2. CDR1 and CDR2 (germline): KGHSH, LQKENI. V dropped 5 bases and J dropped 3; count of bases not matched to a gene: 13. This CDR3 spans 17 amino acids. This CDR3 is CASSSFGVTSVTDTQYF. CDR3 nucleotide sequence: TGTGCCAGCTCATCCTTCGGAGTGACTAGCGTGACAGATACGCAGTATTTT. The whole variable domain, filled in from reference TRBV18 and TRBJ2-3, reads NAGVMQNPRHLVRRRGQEARLRCSPMKGHSHVYWYRQLPEEGLKFMVYLQKENIIDESGMPKERFSAEFPKEGPSILRIQQVVRGDSAAYFCASSSFGVTSVTDTQYFGPGTRLTVL.

J is TRBJ1-1 and V is TRBV3-1 (or the pseudogene TRBV3-2), with TRBD1 matching 7 bases. Germline V gene sequence: CDR1 LGHDT, CDR2 YNNKEL (reference sequence). The CDR3 runs to 13 residues. V was clipped by 0 bases and J by 6 bases; unmatched bases: 1. The CDR3 reads CASSQDGTAEAFF. The CDR3 nucleotides are TGTGCCAGCAGCCAAGACGGGACAGCTGAAGCTTTCTTT.

V usage is TRBV2 and J usage is TRBJ1-3, with a weak D call TRBD1 (6 bases). This CDR3 is built from 16 residues. The germline CDR1 and CDR2 sequences are SNHLY and FYNNEI. Trimming took 4 bases from V and 2 from J, leaving 15 bases between them. CDR3 region: CASSGQPEGAGNTIYF. The CDR3 DNA reads TGTGCCAGCAGTGGCCAGCCTGAGGGGGCTGGAAACACCATATATTTT.

The chain couples TRBV10-3 to TRBJ1-6, with 9 nucleotides matching TRBD1. The V gene's germline CDR1 is ENHRY and CDR2 SYGVKD. The CDR3 sequence is 15 residues long. V lost 6 bases to trimming and J lost 7 bases; unmatched junction nucleotides: 7. The CDR3 region has the DNA TGTGCCATCAGACCGGACAGGGGTAACAATTCACCCCTCCACTTT. Translated, it gives CAIRPDRGNNSPLHF.